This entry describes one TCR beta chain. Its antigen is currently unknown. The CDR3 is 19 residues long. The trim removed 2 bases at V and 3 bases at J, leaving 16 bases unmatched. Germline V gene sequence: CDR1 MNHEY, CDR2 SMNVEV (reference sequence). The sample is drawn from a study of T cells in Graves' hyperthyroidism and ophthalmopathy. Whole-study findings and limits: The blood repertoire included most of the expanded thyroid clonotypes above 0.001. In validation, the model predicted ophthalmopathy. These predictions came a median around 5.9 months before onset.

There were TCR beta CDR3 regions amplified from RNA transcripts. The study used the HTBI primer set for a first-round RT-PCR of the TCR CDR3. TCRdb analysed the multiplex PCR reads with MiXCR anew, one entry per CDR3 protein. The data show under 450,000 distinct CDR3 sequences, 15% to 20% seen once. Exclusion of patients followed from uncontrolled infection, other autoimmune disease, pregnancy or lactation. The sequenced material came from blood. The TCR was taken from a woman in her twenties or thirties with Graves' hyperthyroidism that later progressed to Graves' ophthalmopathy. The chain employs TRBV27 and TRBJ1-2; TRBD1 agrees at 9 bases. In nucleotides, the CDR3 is TGTGCCAGCAGTTTAGCACCGGGACAGGGTGCTGAGGGGTACTATGGCTACACCTTC. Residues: CASSLAPGQGAEGYYGYTF.